Listed below are T cell receptor beta chains from one sample, sequenced in a study of blood T cell repertoires in COVID-19. Profiled with immunoSEQ multiplex PCR; TCRdb holds only in-frame clones, not every one. Of about 350,000 clones listed, about 90% are singletons. The sample was peripheral blood. Receptors originate from a woman between 45 and 60 years old with COVID-19, enrolled during active disease. Both conserved end residues are part of each CDR3. The D gene is left open where the match is weak. The size field is filled for only some rows; it gives once, few, many or a size class.

CDR3aa: CASSVGGGYTF
CDR3nt: TGTGCCAGCTCCGTCGGGGGAGGCTACACCTTC
v_gene: TRBV2
d_gene: .
abundance: .
j_gene: TRBJ1-2

CDR3aa: CASRSSYEQYF
CDR3nt: TGTGCCAGCAGGTCGTCCTACGAGCAGTACTTC
v_gene: TRBV6-5
d_gene: .
abundance: .
j_gene: TRBJ2-7

CDR3aa: CACINRGTGNEQYF
CDR3nt: TGTGCCTGCATAAACCGAGGGACAGGGAATGAGCAGTACTTC
v_gene: TRBV30
d_gene: TRBD1
abundance: .
j_gene: TRBJ2-7

CDR3aa: CASSLTGDGGYTF
CDR3nt: TGTGCCAGCAGCTTAACAGGGGATGGTGGCTACACCTTC
v_gene: TRBV12-3/TRBV12-4
d_gene: TRBD1
abundance: .
j_gene: TRBJ1-2

CDR3aa: CASSLAGGAANEKLFF
CDR3nt: TGTGCCAGCAGCTTAGCAGGAGGGGCCGCTAATGAAAAACTGTTTTTT
v_gene: TRBV7-2
d_gene: .
abundance: .
j_gene: TRBJ1-4

CDR3aa: CASSQFLLPPDIIYEQYF
CDR3nt: TGCGCCAGCAGCCAATTCTTGCTCCCGCCGGACATCATCTACGAGCAGTACTTC
v_gene: TRBV4-1
d_gene: .
abundance: once
j_gene: TRBJ2-7

CDR3aa: CAWKGDDGWVF
CDR3nt: TGTGCCTGGAAGGGAGACGATGGGTGGGTCTTC
v_gene: TRBV30
d_gene: .
abundance: .
j_gene: TRBJ2-1

CDR3aa: CATSRDRGREKLFF
CDR3nt: TGTGCCACCAGCAGAGACAGGGGGCGCGAAAAACTGTTTTTT
v_gene: TRBV15
d_gene: TRBD1
abundance: .
j_gene: TRBJ1-4

CDR3aa: CASSLIWGQYEQYF
CDR3nt: TGTGCCAGCAGTTTAATATGGGGGCAGTACGAGCAGTACTTC
v_gene: TRBV28
d_gene: .
abundance: .
j_gene: TRBJ2-7

CDR3aa: CASSSLGQENQPQHF
CDR3nt: TGTGCCAGCAGCTCGTTAGGACAGGAAAATCAGCCCCAGCATTTT
v_gene: TRBV11-1
d_gene: TRBD1
abundance: .
j_gene: TRBJ1-5

CDR3aa: CASSSLAGSREQYF
CDR3nt: TGTGCCAGCAGTTCACTAGCGGGGTCTCGGGAGCAGTACTTC
v_gene: TRBV6-2/TRBV6-3
d_gene: TRBD2
abundance: few
j_gene: TRBJ2-7

CDR3aa: CATEAGGVVHEQYF
CDR3nt: TGTGCCACTGAAGCGGGAGGAGTGGTCCACGAGCAGTACTTC
v_gene: TRBV6-5
d_gene: TRBD2
abundance: once
j_gene: TRBJ2-7

CDR3aa: CASSRGSSGKGTGELFF
CDR3nt: TGTGCCAGCAGCCGGGGGTCTAGCGGGAAGGGGACCGGGGAGCTGTTTTTT
v_gene: TRBV3-1/TRBV3-2
d_gene: TRBD2
abundance: .
j_gene: TRBJ2-2

CDR3aa: CASSTLREEGYTF
CDR3nt: TGTGCCAGCAGCACCCTCAGGGAGGAGGGCTACACCTTC
v_gene: TRBV11-2
d_gene: .
abundance: .
j_gene: TRBJ1-2

CDR3aa: CASPTSTSSGRTDTQYF
CDR3nt: TGTGCCAGCCCCACCTCGACGTCTAGCGGGAGGACAGATACGCAGTATTTT
v_gene: TRBV2
d_gene: TRBD2
abundance: .
j_gene: TRBJ2-3

CDR3aa: CASSSSGLRSTDTQYF
CDR3nt: TGTGCCAGCAGCTCCTCGGGACTAAGATCGACAGATACGCAGTATTTT
v_gene: TRBV7-3
d_gene: TRBD2
abundance: .
j_gene: TRBJ2-3

CDR3aa: CASSIQGAVYEQYF
CDR3nt: TGTGCCAGCAGCATACAGGGGGCGGTCTACGAGCAGTACTTC
v_gene: TRBV5-5
d_gene: TRBD1
abundance: once
j_gene: TRBJ2-7

CDR3aa: CASSFQGGNEQYF
CDR3nt: TGTGCCAGCAGTTTTCAGGGGGGAAACGAGCAGTACTTC
v_gene: TRBV11-3
d_gene: .
abundance: .
j_gene: TRBJ2-7

CDR3aa: CASSLGLAGGTGELFF
CDR3nt: TGTGCCAGCAGCTTAGGACTAGCGGGAGGCACCGGGGAGCTGTTTTTT
v_gene: TRBV11-3
d_gene: TRBD2
abundance: .
j_gene: TRBJ2-2

CDR3aa: CASRRQGPGNTIYF
CDR3nt: TGTGCCAGCAGAAGACAGGGTCCCGGAAACACCATATATTTT
v_gene: TRBV6-5
d_gene: TRBD1
abundance: .
j_gene: TRBJ1-3

CDR3aa: CATSSKRQGSQYF
CDR3nt: TGTGCCACCAGCAGCAAGAGGCAGGGTTCGCAATACTTC
v_gene: TRBV15
d_gene: .
abundance: .
j_gene: TRBJ2-7

CDR3aa: CASRLLGGRPTGELFF
CDR3nt: TGTGCCAGTAGGCTCCTTGGCGGGAGGCCCACCGGGGAGCTGTTTTTT
v_gene: TRBV19
d_gene: TRBD2
abundance: .
j_gene: TRBJ2-2

CDR3aa: CASSLLPGQGFATNEKLFF
CDR3nt: TGTGCCAGCAGTTTACTCCCGGGACAGGGATTTGCAACTAATGAAAAACTGTTTTTT
v_gene: TRBV27
d_gene: TRBD1
abundance: .
j_gene: TRBJ1-4